This T cell receptor (beta chain) was captured in a study of beta chain features in type 1 diabetes. Findings and limits, study-wide: Researchers reported that naive, central memory and Treg TCRB repertoires appeared more similar in patients than in healthy donors.

CDR3 length: 18 residues. Concerning this clone: Its antigen remains unidentified.

Investigators reverse transcribed all isolated RNA, so they sequenced expressed TCRB transcripts. Produced via immunoSEQ multiplex PCR; TCRdb's table is partial and in-frame only. Seen here are under 400,000 clones, around a fifth observed once, and the top ten hold 0.044%. The V gene is TRBV1, the J gene TRBJ2-5; the table names TRBD2, a call not compared with the DNA. TRBV1 is classified as a pseudogene. What was sequenced was naive CD4+ T cells from blood. This TCR was sampled from a woman between 18 and 29 years old in good health. CDR3 sequence: CTSSQDLRDSGVGETQYF. The CDR3 DNA is TGCACCAGCAGCCAAGATCTTCGGGATAGCGGGGTTGGTGAGACCCAGTACTTC.